The 9 T cell receptor beta chains below come from one sample, sequenced in a study of cytomegalovirus exposure and HLA in healthy donors (dated by TCRdb to the late 2010s). Preparation of the library involved the immunoSEQ multiplex PCR assay. A mixture of 60 forward primers for TCR Vbeta segments and 13 reverse primers for TCR Jbeta segments was used in the multiplex PCR. Here the immuneACCESS table is served through TCRdb, limited to in-frame sequences with V and J called. Missing clones are a known gap in these copies; in checked studies unresolved V genes cover under half, and the rest lacks a known reason. The sample records about 200,000 clones, under 85% of which are singletons. The ten most abundant clones make up 1.5% to 2% of the sample. Sequencing was done on a sample of PBMCs. These receptors were collected from a man over 45 in good health and CMV-seronegative.

Points on this clone: This same CDR3 is encoded by further DNA sequences in the sample. The chain combines TRBV6-5 with TRBJ2-7; D not resolved. The CDR3 has 13 residues. CDR1 and CDR2 from the germline V gene are MNHEY and SVGAGI. Trimming stripped 0 bases from V and 5 bases from J, with 8 bases between. CDR3 DNA sequence: TGTGCCAGCAGTTACTCCACTCGAGACGAGCAGTACTTC. It specifies CASSYSTRDEQYF.

The rearrangement links TRBV5-1 to TRBJ2-6; possible D gene TRBD1, 5 bases. Germline assignment: CDR1 SGHRS and CDR2 YFSETQ. The CDR3 length is 16 residues. Between the trimmed V and J ends, which lost 4 bases and 2 bases, there was a span of 13 bases. In nucleotides, the CDR3 is TGCGCCAGCAGCCAGATTCCCAGGGCTGGGGCCAACGTCCTGACTTTC. Translating it yields CASSQIPRAGANVLTF.

In its sample, this clone was seen a few times. An end of the junction differs from the germline gene, which may be a read error. The J gene is TRBJ2-5, the V gene TRBV7-9, with D perhaps TRBD2 (5 bases). Germline CDR1 SEHNR, CDR2 FQNEAQ (reference sequence). This CDR3 comprises 15 residues. CDR3 bases: TGTTCCAGCAGCTTAGCGCGGGCAGACCAAGAGACCCAGTACTTC. It encodes CSSSLARADQETQYF.

The chain combines TRBV2 with TRBJ1-4; 9 positions agree with TRBD1. The CDR3 is 14 residues long. Germline V gene sequence: CDR1 SNHLY, CDR2 FYNNEI. J lost 7 bases, V lost 7 bases, and 7 bases had no gene match. This chain's CDR3 is CASKTGTGPEKLFF. The CDR3 region has the DNA TGTGCCAGCAAAACCGGGACAGGGCCTGAAAAACTGTTTTTT.

The chain employs TRBV25-1 and TRBJ2-7, with 8 bases identical to TRBD1. The CDR3 length is 15 residues. The ends lost 1 base at V and 4 bases at J; junction bases unmatched: 6. Looked up from germline, CDR1 is MGHDK and CDR2 is SYGVNS. The CDR3 DNA is TGTGCCAGCAGTGAATTCGGACAGGGTCGGTACGAGCAGTACTTC. Translation: CASSEFGQGRYEQYF.

This chain connects TRBV29-1 to TRBJ1-1; TRBD1 matches 7 bases. Germline assignment: CDR1 SQVTM and CDR2 ANQGSEA. With V trimmed by 7 bases and J by 1 base, 6 bases remained unmatched. The CDR3 has 13 residues. CDR3 residues: CSAIRDRNTEAFF. CDR3 DNA: TGCAGCGCCATCCGGGACAGGAACACTGAAGCTTTCTTT.

The V and J genes are TRBV5-6 and TRBJ1-5; 12 bases line up with TRBD1. The CDR3 is 15 amino acids. The V gene's germline CDR1 is SGHDT and CDR2 YYEEEE. V was pared by 4 bases and J by 5 bases, with 4 bases of the junction left unmatched. CDR3 in DNA: TGTGCCAGCAGCAGGGGACAGGGGGCATATCAGCCCCAGCATTTT. As protein: CASSRGQGAYQPQHF. Variable domain in full (rest from reference TRBV5-6 and TRBJ1-5): DAGVTQSPTHLIKTRGQQVTLRCSPKSGHDTVSWYQQALGQGPQFIFQYYEEEERQRGNFPDRFSGHQFPNYSSELNVNALLLGDSALYLCASSRGQGAYQPQHFGDGTRLSIL.

The CDR3 nucleotides read TGCGCCAGCAGCTTGGATGTGTGGACTACCAATGAGCAGTTCTTC. Its translation: CASSLDVWTTNEQFF. The genes are TRBV5-1 and TRBJ2-1; perhaps TRBD2 as D (6 bases). The V and J ends lost 0 bases and 6 bases respectively, with 13 bases between them. The CDR3 is 15 amino acids. The germline V gene encodes CDR1 SGHRS and CDR2 YFSETQ.

The chain recombines TRBV10-1 with TRBJ1-4; D gene uncertain. The germline CDR1 and CDR2 sequences are WNHNN and SYGVQD (reference sequence). Trimming removed 0 bases at V and 5 bases at J, with 10 bases between. The CDR3 has 15 residues. The CDR3 reads CASSESAGRNEKLFF. CDR3 sequence (DNA): TGCGCCAGCAGTGAGTCGGCGGGCCGGAATGAAAAACTGTTTTTT.